This T cell receptor beta chain was sequenced for a study of blood T cell repertoires in COVID-19. Data came from immunoSEQ multiplex PCR; TCRdb stores just in-frame clones and leaves some out. This table holds 150,000 to 200,000 clones, approximately 84% found once. CDR1 and CDR2 from the germline V gene are PRHDT and FYEKMQ (reference sequence). The J segment lost 2 bases and the V segment lost 3 bases, leaving 7 bases of the junction unmatched. The CDR3 totals 16 residues. Sample: peripheral blood. The receptor was isolated from a man aged 40-50 years with acute or convalescent COVID-19. The chain carries TRBV13 and TRBJ2-7, with 10 positions matching TRBD2. The CDR3, as DNA: TGTGCCAGCAGCTTGTGGCTAGCGGGGGAAACCTACGAGCAGTACTTC. Translated: CASSLWLAGETYEQYF. The variable domain in full, completed from reference TRBV13 and TRBJ2-7, reads AAGVIQSPRHLIKEKRETATLKCYPIPRHDTVYWYQQGPGQDPQFLISFYEKMQSDKGSIPDRFSAQQFSDYHSELNMSSLELGDSALYFCASSLWLAGETYEQYFGPGTRLTVT.